The 10 T cell receptor beta chains below come from one sample, sequenced in a study of blood T cell repertoires in COVID-19. Repertoires were generated with immunoSEQ multiplex PCR, while TCRdb's copy carries only in-frame clones and drops some. The repertoire consists of approximately 25,000 clones, with about 80% occurring once and the leading ten covering about 44%. The sequenced material came from peripheral blood. Receptors originate from an elderly woman with acute or convalescent COVID-19.

The rearrangement links TRBV19 to TRBJ2-4, with 9 bases that match TRBD1. V lost 5 bases, J lost 6 bases, and 8 bases stayed unmatched. In germline, CDR1 is LNHDA, CDR2 SQIVND (reference sequence). The length of the CDR3 is 15 residues. Here the CDR3 reads CASSALEGQGNIQYF. DNA for the CDR3: TGTGCCAGTAGTGCCCTTGAGGGACAGGGAAACATTCAGTACTTC.

The chain combines TRBV24-1 with TRBJ2-3; 14 positions match TRBD2. Losses at the gene ends were 2 bases for V and 3 bases for J; bases not matched to a gene: 18. The CDR3 has 22 amino acids. CDR1 and CDR2 from the germline V gene are KGHDR and SFDVKD. CDR3 residues: CATSDSKGLAGEIPLVTDTQYF. CDR3 DNA: TGTGCCACCAGTGATTCTAAGGGACTAGCGGGAGAAATCCCCCTTGTGACAGATACGCAGTATTTT.

This chain links TRBV19 with TRBJ2-5; 10 bases are shared with TRBD2. The CDR3 is 16 amino acids. Germline assignment: CDR1 LNHDA and CDR2 SQIVND (reference sequence). V lost 3 bases and J lost 1; bases outside the gene matches: 5. In nucleotides, the CDR3 is TGTGCCAGTAGTATTTCAGCGGGGGGGCCCCAAGAGACCCAGTACTTC. Its translation is CASSISAGGPQETQYF.

The chain links TRBV15 to TRBJ1-2; D unresolved. CDR3 length: 12 residues. V was cut by 5 bases and J by 2 bases, with 6 bases left in between. Germline values: CDR1 LNHNV, CDR2 YYDKDF (reference sequence). CDR3 bases: TGTGCCACCAGCGCCAGGAACTATGGCTACACCTTC. Its protein product is CATSARNYGYTF. The whole variable domain, filled in from reference TRBV15 and TRBJ1-2, reads DAMVIQNPRYQVTQFGKPVTLSCSQTLNHNVMYWYQQKSSQAPKLLFHYYDKDFNNEADTPDNFQSRRPNTSFCFLDIRSPGLGDTAMYLCATSARNYGYTFGSGTRLTVV.

This clone was found a few times. V is TRBV27 and J is TRBJ2-7; D gene unclear. The germline CDR1 and CDR2 sequences are MNHEY and SMNVEV (reference sequence). The V end was cut by 3 bases, the J end by 2 bases, with 11 bases between. The CDR3 runs 14 residues. The CDR3 spells CASSFWPKTYEQYF. The CDR3 DNA is TGTGCCAGCAGTTTTTGGCCGAAGACCTACGAGCAGTACTTC.

This rearrangement joins TRBV5-1 to TRBJ1-1, with D possibly TRBD1 on 6 matching bases. Between the trimmed V and J ends, which lost 0 bases and 1 base, there was a span of 16 bases. Per germline, CDR1 SGHRS and CDR2 YFSETQ. CDR3 length equals 17 residues. CDR3: CASSLEVQGPGNTEAFF. DNA for the CDR3: TGCGCCAGCAGCTTGGAGGTCCAGGGGCCCGGGAACACTGAAGCTTTCTTT.

J is TRBJ1-1 and V is TRBV18; D may be TRBD1 (5 bases). In germline, CDR1 is KGHSH, CDR2 LQKENI. This CDR3 has 14 residues. The V and J ends lost 3 bases and 4 bases respectively, with 12 bases between them. The CDR3 protein is CASSPAGLVTEAFF. DNA of the CDR3: TGTGCCAGCTCACCGGCAGGGTTGGTCACTGAAGCTTTCTTT.

The rearrangement joins TRBV5-1 to TRBJ1-2; 7 positions match TRBD1. CDR3 length: 13 amino acids. Germline CDR1 SGHRS, CDR2 YFSETQ. V dropped 0 bases and J dropped 8; count of bases not matched to a gene: 4. CDR3: CASSLDRGRGYTF. In nucleotides, the CDR3 is TGCGCCAGCAGCTTGGACAGGGGACGCGGCTACACCTTC.

The chain joins TRBV15 to TRBJ1-5, with no clear D. Trimming cost V 0 bases and J 6 bases, with 12 bases left between them. Germline assignment: CDR1 LNHNV and CDR2 YYDKDF (reference sequence). The CDR3 spans 15 residues. CDR3 sequence (DNA): TGTGCCACCAGCAGAGATGGGAGGGCGCTTCAGCCCCAGCATTTT. Its protein is CATSRDGRALQPQHF.

This clone was seen a few times. The rearrangement links TRBV27 to TRBJ1-1, with D hard to call. The CDR3 has 12 amino acids. Trimming stripped 6 bases from V and 2 bases from J, with 7 bases between. Germline loops: CDR1 MNHEY, CDR2 SMNVEV (reference sequence). In DNA form, the CDR3 reads TGTGCCAGCAGCTCCTTTAACACTGAAGCTTTCTTT. Protein: CASSSFNTEAFF.